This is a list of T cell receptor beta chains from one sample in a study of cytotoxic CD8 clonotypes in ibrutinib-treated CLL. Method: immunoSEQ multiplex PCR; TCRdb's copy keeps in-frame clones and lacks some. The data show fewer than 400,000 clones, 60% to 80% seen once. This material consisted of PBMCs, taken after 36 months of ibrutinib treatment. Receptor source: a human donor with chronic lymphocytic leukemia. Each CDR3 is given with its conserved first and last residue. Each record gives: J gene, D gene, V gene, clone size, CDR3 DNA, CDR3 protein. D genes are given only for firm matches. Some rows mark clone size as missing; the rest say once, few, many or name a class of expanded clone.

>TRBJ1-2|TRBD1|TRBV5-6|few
TGTGCCAGCACCGGGACAGGGATCTATGGCTACACCTTC
CASTGTGIYGYTF
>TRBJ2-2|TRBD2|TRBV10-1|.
TGCGCCAGCAGTGAGACCCCGGGACTAAACACCGGGGAGCTGTTTTTT
CASSETPGLNTGELFF
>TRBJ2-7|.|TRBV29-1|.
TGCAGCGTTGTGAGGCGTCAAAGCGGGGAGCAGTACTTC
CSVVRRQSGEQYF
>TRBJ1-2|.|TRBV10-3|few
TGTGCCATCCGAGGGGAGGCTAGCTCTAACTATGGCTACACCTTC
CAIRGEASSNYGYTF
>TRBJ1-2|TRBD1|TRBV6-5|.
TGTGCCAGCAGCTCGCCAAGACAGGGATTCGGAGGCTACACCTTC
CASSSPRQGFGGYTF
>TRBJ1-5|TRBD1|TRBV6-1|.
TGTGCCAGCATTCCCCCTACAGGGGGTTACCAGCCCCAGCATTTT
CASIPPTGGYQPQHF
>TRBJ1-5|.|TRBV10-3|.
TGTGCCATCATCCGACTAGGCAGCAATCAGCCCCAGCATTTT
CAIIRLGSNQPQHF
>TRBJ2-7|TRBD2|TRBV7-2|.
TGTGCCAGCAGCCCCAGACTAGCGGGGGGGGCCGAGCAGTACTTC
CASSPRLAGGAEQYF
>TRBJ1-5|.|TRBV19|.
TGTGCCAGTGGAATGTCTCAGCCCCAGCATTTT
CASGMSQPQHF
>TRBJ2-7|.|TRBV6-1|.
TGTGCCACCTCGACAGGATACGAGCAGTACTTC
CATSTGYEQYF
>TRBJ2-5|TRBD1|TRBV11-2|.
TGTGCCAGCAGCTTAGTGCGGGACAGGCAAGAGACCCAGTACTTC
CASSLVRDRQETQYF
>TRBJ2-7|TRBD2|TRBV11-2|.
TGTGCCAGCACCACTAGCGGGGGGTCCTACGAGCAGTACTTC
CASTTSGGSYEQYF
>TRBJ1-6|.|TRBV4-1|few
TGCGCCAGCAGCCCGCGGGGGAAGCAGAAGACTATTAATTCACCCCTCCACTTT
CASSPRGKQKTINSPLHF
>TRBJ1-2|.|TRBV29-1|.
TGCAGCGTTGAAGGACCTCGTATCCCTAACTATGGCTACACCTTC
CSVEGPRIPNYGYTF
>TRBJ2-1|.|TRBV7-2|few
TGTGCCAGCAGCTTTTCGACTTACAATGAGCAGTTCTTC
CASSFSTYNEQFF
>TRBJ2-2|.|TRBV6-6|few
TGTGCCAGCAGTCGGCGGGTTGAAAACACCGGGGAGCTGTTTTTT
CASSRRVENTGELFF
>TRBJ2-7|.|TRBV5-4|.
TGTGCCAGCAGCTTCGGGGCCTCCTACGAGCAGTACTTC
CASSFGASYEQYF
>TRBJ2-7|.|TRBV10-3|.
TGTGCCATCAAAACAGGGTCGGGCCTAACCTACGAGCAGTACTTC
CAIKTGSGLTYEQYF